This T cell receptor beta chain was captured in a study of PD-1 blockade in mismatch repair-deficient tumors. The wider study: All were previously treated, progressing patients with some twelve mismatch repair-deficient cancer types. Whole-study results and caveats: Tumor-resident clones, often absent from pretreatment blood, expanded after pembrolizumab and then contracted.

Clones were sequenced by immunoSEQ multiplex PCR, and TCRdb holds only the in-frame ones, with some missing. The sample consists of around 51,000 clones, 81% of them appearing once. Mismatch repair deficiency was confirmed in all patients, by PCR or immunohistochemistry. TCRs were sequenced from three patients responding to pembrolizumab. This clone has a handful of counts. The antigen remains undetermined. CDR3 length: 17 residues. Germline CDR1 reads SGHTA; CDR2 reads FQGTGA. With 4 bases clipped from V and 0 bases from J, the junction kept 10 bases outside the gene matches. Sequences were derived from peripheral blood, sampled more than 19 weeks after starting pembrolizumab. The rearrangement uses TRBV7-3 and TRBJ1-1; 8 bases agree with TRBD1. The TCR comes from an adult with mismatch repair-deficient cancer. CDR3 loop: CASSSYSGGQVNTEAFF. CDR3 nucleotide sequence: TGTGCCAGCAGCTCGTATTCAGGGGGCCAGGTGAACACTGAAGCTTTCTTT.